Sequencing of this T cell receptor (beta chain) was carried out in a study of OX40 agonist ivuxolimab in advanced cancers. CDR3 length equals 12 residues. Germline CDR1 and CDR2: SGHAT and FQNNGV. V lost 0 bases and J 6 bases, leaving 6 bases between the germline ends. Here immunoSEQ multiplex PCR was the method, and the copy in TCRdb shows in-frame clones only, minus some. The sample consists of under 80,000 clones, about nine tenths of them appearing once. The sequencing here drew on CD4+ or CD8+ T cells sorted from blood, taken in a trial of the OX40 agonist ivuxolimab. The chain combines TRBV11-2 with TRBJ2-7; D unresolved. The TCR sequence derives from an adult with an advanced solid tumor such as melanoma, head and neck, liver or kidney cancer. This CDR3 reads CASSLEHFEQYF. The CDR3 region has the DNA TGTGCCAGCAGCTTAGAGCACTTCGAGCAGTACTTC.